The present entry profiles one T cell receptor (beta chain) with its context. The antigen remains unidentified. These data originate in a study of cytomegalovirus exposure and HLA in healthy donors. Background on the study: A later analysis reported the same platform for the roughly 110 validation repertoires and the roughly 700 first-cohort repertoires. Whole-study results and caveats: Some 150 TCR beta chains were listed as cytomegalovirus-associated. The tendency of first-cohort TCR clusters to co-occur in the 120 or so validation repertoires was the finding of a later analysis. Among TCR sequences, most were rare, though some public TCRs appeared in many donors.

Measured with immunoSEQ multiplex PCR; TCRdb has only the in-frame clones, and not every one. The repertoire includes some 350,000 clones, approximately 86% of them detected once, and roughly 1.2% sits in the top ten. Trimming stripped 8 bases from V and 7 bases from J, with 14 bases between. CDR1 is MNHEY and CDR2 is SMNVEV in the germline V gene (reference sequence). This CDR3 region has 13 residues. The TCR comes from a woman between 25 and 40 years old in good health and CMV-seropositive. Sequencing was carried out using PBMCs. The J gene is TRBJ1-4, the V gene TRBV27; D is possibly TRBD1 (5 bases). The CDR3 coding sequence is TGTGCCAGCGGCCGGGGGGTCCGTGAAAAACTGTTTTTT. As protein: CASGRGVREKLFF.